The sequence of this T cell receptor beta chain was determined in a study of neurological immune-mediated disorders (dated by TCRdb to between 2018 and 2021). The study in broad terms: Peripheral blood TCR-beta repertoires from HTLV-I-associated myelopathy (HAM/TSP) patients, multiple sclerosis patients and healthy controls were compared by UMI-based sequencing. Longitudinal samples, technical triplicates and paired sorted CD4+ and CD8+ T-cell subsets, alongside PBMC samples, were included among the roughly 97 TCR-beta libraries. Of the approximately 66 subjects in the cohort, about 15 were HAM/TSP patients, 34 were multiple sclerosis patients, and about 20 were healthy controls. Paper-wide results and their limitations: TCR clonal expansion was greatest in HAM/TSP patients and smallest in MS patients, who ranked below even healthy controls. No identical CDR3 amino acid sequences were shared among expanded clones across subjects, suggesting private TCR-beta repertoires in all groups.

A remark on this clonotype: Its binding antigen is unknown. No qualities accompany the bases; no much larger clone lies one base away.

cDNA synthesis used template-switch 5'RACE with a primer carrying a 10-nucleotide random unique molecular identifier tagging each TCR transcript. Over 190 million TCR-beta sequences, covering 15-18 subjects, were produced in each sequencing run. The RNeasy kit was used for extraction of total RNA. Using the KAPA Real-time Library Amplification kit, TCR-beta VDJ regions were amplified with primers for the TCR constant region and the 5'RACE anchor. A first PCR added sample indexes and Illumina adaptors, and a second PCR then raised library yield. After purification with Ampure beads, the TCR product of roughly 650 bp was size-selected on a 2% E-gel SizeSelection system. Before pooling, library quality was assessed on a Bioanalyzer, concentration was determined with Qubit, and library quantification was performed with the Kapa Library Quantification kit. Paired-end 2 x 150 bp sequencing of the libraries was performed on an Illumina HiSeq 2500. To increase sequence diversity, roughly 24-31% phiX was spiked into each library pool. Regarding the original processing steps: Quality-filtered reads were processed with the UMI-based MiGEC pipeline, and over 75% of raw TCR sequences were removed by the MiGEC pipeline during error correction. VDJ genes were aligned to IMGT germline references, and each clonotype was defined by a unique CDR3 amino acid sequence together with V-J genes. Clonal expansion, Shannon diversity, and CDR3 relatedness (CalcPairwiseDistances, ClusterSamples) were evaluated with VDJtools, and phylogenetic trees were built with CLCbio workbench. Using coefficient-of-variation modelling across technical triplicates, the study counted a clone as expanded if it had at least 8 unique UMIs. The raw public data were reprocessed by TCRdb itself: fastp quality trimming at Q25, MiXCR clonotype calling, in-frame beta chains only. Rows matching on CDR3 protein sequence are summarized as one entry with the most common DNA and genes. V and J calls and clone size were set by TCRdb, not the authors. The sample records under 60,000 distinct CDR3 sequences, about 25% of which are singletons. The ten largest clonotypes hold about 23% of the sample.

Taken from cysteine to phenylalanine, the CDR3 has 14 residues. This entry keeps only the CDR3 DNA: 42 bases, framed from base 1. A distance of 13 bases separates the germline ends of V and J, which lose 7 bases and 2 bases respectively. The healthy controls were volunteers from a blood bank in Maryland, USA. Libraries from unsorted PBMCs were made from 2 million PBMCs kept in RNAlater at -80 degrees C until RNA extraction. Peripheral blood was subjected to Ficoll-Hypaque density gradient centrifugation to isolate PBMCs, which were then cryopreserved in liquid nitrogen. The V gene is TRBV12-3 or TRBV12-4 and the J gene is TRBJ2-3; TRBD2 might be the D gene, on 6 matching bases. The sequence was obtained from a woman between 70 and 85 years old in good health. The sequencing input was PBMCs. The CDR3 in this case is CASTIRGITDTQYF. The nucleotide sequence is TGTGCCAGCACCATTCGGGGGATCACAGATACGCAGTATTTT.